This TCR beta chain was observed in a study of blood T cell repertoires in COVID-19. For the study at large: Whether acute or convalescent, the COVID-19 samples came from the United States, Italy and Spain. Sources were T cells, B-cell-depleted T cells, or PBMCs; the material itself was cDNA or gDNA.

The table came from immunoSEQ multiplex PCR; TCRdb's copy has only in-frame clones and leaves some out. The data contain a few hundred thousand clones, roughly 88% of them singletons. The CDR3 is 17 amino acids. V shed 1 base and J shed 6 bases, with 21 bases lying between them. From germline, CDR1 is SEHNR and CDR2 FQNEAQ (reference sequence). Cohort placement rested on clinical history that participants reported themselves. Cohort 3 recovery required two negative PCRs, clearance, or symptom resolution. This clonotype was obtained from a woman in her thirties or forties who had recovered from COVID-19. This chain links TRBV7-9 with TRBJ1-2; the D gene is possibly TRBD1 (5 bases). Specimen: PBMCs or T cells enriched from blood (not recorded which). DNA of the CDR3: TGTGCCAGCAGCTTAGGCTCTGGCGTCTGGGGCCCGGATGGCTACACCTTC. Translating gives CASSLGSGVWGPDGYTF.